A selection of T cell receptor delta chains follows, all from one sample in a study of Vδ1+ human thymocytes. TCRdb ran CATT on the multiplex PCR reads. There are about 55,000 delta-chain clones in the sample; more than 15% occur only once, and under 0.55% lies in the top ten. Sequences were obtained from Vdelta1+ gamma-delta thymocytes from the thymus. The receptors shown here come from a boy less than two years old who had congenital heart surgery. Each CDR3 is given without its conserved first and last residue.

TRDJ1 | TRDV1 | ALRELEVGLRHFTGGYASDKLI
TRDJ1 | TRDV1 | ALGEPIFYTGEVKLI
TRDJ1 | TRDV1 | ALGALPAYTDKLI
TRDJ1 | TRDV1 | ALGDRTLGDKKLI
TRDJ1 | TRDV1 | ALGQIPLYTDKLI
TRDJ1 | TRDV1 | ALGELGCSPMGDTLAYTDKLI
TRDJ1 | TRDV1 | ALGELHFPTELGSDKLI
TRDJ1 | TRDV1 | ALGESPTAVLGLPEYTDKLI
TRDJ1 | TRDV2 | ACDTGILLGDISDKLI
TRDJ1 | TRDV1 | ALGHFPLLGVYTDKLI
TRDJ1 | TRDV1 | ALGELRPQRLGDTTDKLI
TRDJ1 | TRDV1 | ALGERCLWGYADDGYTDKLI
TRDJ1 | TRDV1 | ALGEVQWEHTDKLI
TRDJ1 | TRDV1 | ALGFPAGSFLRLGDDTDKLI
TRDJ1 | TRDV1 | ALGPKHRLYTDKLI
TRDJ1 | TRDV1 | ALGEIPGRLFLYTDKLI
TRDJ1 | TRDV1 | ALGELESPAILGDLTDKLI
TRDJ1 | TRDV1 | ALGEVRGESTGGYPYTDKLI
TRDJ1 | TRDV1 | ALGDSHPSYWGIHTDKLI
TRDJ1 | TRDV1 | ALGGRFGRTGVPYTDKLI
TRDJ1 | TRDV1 | ALGEGGVGTDKLI
TRDJ1 | TRDV1 | ALGARWDWGTLYTDKLI
TRDJ1 | TRDV1 | ALGEQNFPGDNGLI
TRDJ1 | TRDV1 | ALGDPFPPYWGIRYTDKLI
TRDJ1 | TRDV1 | ALGELGKTPNYRGDTETDKLI
TRDJ1 | TRDV1 | ALGDAVPPNWGSGLATDKLI
TRDJ1 | TRDV1 | ALGESYAVLVWGVDKLI
TRDJ1 | TRDV1 | ALGGPPPTIWGIKADKLI